Presented here are 23 T cell receptor beta chains from one specimen sequenced in a study of cytotoxic CD8 clonotypes in ibrutinib-treated CLL. Profiled with immunoSEQ multiplex PCR; TCRdb holds only in-frame clones, not every one. The profile shows about 50,000 clones, roughly 83% of them singletons. The source material was PBMCs, sampled after 24 months of ibrutinib treatment. All receptors come from a human donor with chronic lymphocytic leukemia.

This chain connects TRBV15 to TRBJ2-7; 7 bases match TRBD1. Germline values: CDR1 LNHNV, CDR2 YYDKDF (reference sequence). V was pared by 0 bases and J by 5 bases, with 10 bases of the junction left unmatched. The CDR3 length is 16 residues. The CDR3 sequence is CATSRDVGLTGNEQYF. The CDR3 nucleotides are TGTGCCACCAGCAGAGATGTAGGGTTGACAGGGAACGAGCAGTACTTC.

The rearrangement links TRBV27 to TRBJ2-5; 9 nucleotides agree with TRBD1. V shed 6 bases, J shed 5 bases, and the junction held 4 bases outside the gene matches. Germline V CDR1 and CDR2: MNHEY, SMNVEV (reference sequence). This CDR3 contains 13 residues. In DNA, the CDR3 is TGTGCCAGCAGACGACAGGGGGTGGAGACCCAGTACTTC. It codes for CASRRQGVETQYF.

The chain carries TRBV7-6 and TRBJ2-5; 16 bases are a match to TRBD2. The CDR3 spans 16 residues. Looked up from germline, CDR1 is SGHVS and CDR2 is FNYEAQ. Losses at the gene ends were 5 bases for V and 5 bases for J; bases not matched to a gene: 5. The CDR3 nucleotides are TGTGCCAGCAGCCTGGGACTAGCGGGAGGGAGCGAGACCCAGTACTTC. Protein product: CASSLGLAGGSETQYF.

The chain links TRBV29-1 to TRBJ2-7; 9 bases are shared with TRBD1. Germline-derived CDR1 and CDR2 are SQVTM and ANQGSEA. CDR3 length equals 14 residues. V lost 0 bases, J lost 2 bases, and 2 bases stayed unmatched. The CDR3 DNA sequence: TGCAGCGTTGAAGACCACAGGGGGCCCTACGAGCAGTACTTC. Amino acids: CSVEDHRGPYEQYF.

This rearrangement joins TRBV4-3 to TRBJ1-3; D remains ambiguous. V gave up 1 base and J gave up 6 bases, with 10 bases separating them. There are 14 residues in the CDR3. Germline V gene data show CDR1 as LGHNA and CDR2 as YSLEER. This chain's CDR3 is CASSQGAAENTIYF. Here the CDR3 DNA reads TGCGCCAGCAGCCAAGGGGCCGCTGAAAACACCATATATTTT.

The chain employs TRBV15 and TRBJ2-1; 14 bases match TRBD2. The V and J ends lost 3 bases and 9 bases, in that order; junction bases with no gene match: 16. Looked up from germline, CDR1 is LNHNV and CDR2 is YYDKDF (reference sequence). The CDR3 sequence is 19 residues long. The CDR3 here is CATSRNLGLAGEGGGEQFF. As DNA, the CDR3 is TGTGCCACCAGCAGGAACTTGGGACTAGCGGGAGAAGGCGGGGGTGAGCAGTTCTTC.

This clone has just one count. The chain couples TRBV18 to TRBJ2-7; D remains ambiguous. The V and J ends lost 2 bases and 2 bases respectively, with 10 bases between them. This CDR3 spans 14 amino acids. Germline CDR1 and CDR2: KGHSH and LQKENI. In DNA, the CDR3 is TGTGCCAGCTCACCAGTGGCCAGTACCTACGAGCAGTACTTC. Its protein product is CASSPVASTYEQYF. The whole variable domain, remainder taken from reference TRBV18 and TRBJ2-7, is NAGVMQNPRHLVRRRGQEARLRCSPMKGHSHVYWYRQLPEEGLKFMVYLQKENIIDESGMPKERFSAEFPKEGPSILRIQQVVRGDSAAYFCASSPVASTYEQYFGPGTRLTVT.

The gene calls are TRBV19 and TRBJ2-1; maybe TRBD2 (7 bases). Germline assignment: CDR1 LNHDA and CDR2 SQIVND (reference sequence). Trimming pared 1 base from V and 8 bases from J, leaving 24 bases between. This CDR3 has 18 residues. The CDR3 DNA follows: TGTGCCAGTAGTATAGTTGGGTCTGGCGGGGGCGTCGGCGATGAGCAGTTCTTC. Its protein product is CASSIVGSGGGVGDEQFF.

V gene TRBV11-3 combines with J gene TRBJ2-1; D call uncertain. Germline values: CDR1 SGHNT, CDR2 YENEEA. The CDR3 totals 15 residues. Trimming pared 3 bases from V and 0 bases from J, leaving 9 bases between. The CDR3 reads CASSFRASSYNEQFF. The CDR3 DNA reads as TGTGCCAGCAGCTTCCGGGCAAGCTCCTACAATGAGCAGTTCTTC. Full variable domain (outside the CDR3, taken from reference TRBV11-3 and TRBJ2-1): EAGVVQSPRYKIIEKKQPVAFWCNPISGHNTLYWYLQNLGQGPELLIRYENEEAVDDSQLPKDRFSAERLKGVDSTLKIQPAELGDSAVYLCASSFRASSYNEQFFGPGTRLTVL.

This clone was found a few times. The J gene is TRBJ1-1, the V gene TRBV11-3; D remains ambiguous. With 2 bases removed from V and 1 base from J, the gap between germline ends came to 5 bases. The CDR3 loop spans 13 amino acids. CDR1 and CDR2 (germline): SGHNT, YENEEA. CDR3 protein: CASSLFANTEAFF. As DNA, the CDR3 is TGTGCCAGCAGCTTATTTGCGAACACTGAAGCTTTCTTT. Full variable domain (missing parts from reference TRBV11-3 and TRBJ1-1): EAGVVQSPRYKIIEKKQPVAFWCNPISGHNTLYWYLQNLGQGPELLIRYENEEAVDDSQLPKDRFSAERLKGVDSTLKIQPAELGDSAVYLCASSLFANTEAFFGQGTRLTVV.

This chain connects TRBV7-9 to TRBJ1-1; 7 bases match TRBD1. Germline CDR1 is SEHNR and CDR2 is FQNEAQ (reference sequence). J gave up 7 bases and V 5 bases, and 7 bases lay outside the gene matches. The CDR3 runs to 13 residues. The CDR3 is CASSQGGSGEAFF. The CDR3 coding sequence is TGTGCCAGCAGCCAGGGGGGTTCGGGTGAAGCTTTCTTT.

The chain has TRBV9 and TRBJ2-7; D is ambiguous. CDR1 and CDR2 (germline): SGDLS, YYNGEE. Trimming took 0 bases from V and 3 from J, leaving 10 bases between them. The CDR3 is 14 residues long. In nucleotides, the CDR3 is TGTGCCAGCAGCGTAGAACCGAACTACTACGAGCAGTACTTC. Amino acids: CASSVEPNYYEQYF.

This clone was counted a few times. The V call is TRBV9, the J call TRBJ2-5; 7 bases are a match to TRBD2. V was clipped by 0 bases and J by 0 bases; unmatched bases: 5. The CDR3 consists of 16 residues. Germline CDR1 SGDLS, CDR2 YYNGEE. CDR3 region: CASSVGVGGYQETQYF. DNA of the CDR3: TGTGCCAGCAGCGTAGGGGTGGGAGGGTACCAAGAGACCCAGTACTTC.

V usage is TRBV11-2 and J usage is TRBJ2-1, with 7 bases lining up with TRBD1. Trimming took 7 bases from V and 4 from J; bases not matched to a gene: 4. This CDR3 is 13 amino acids long. Per germline, CDR1 SGHAT and CDR2 FQNNGV. The CDR3, as DNA: TGTGCCAGCACTTGGGACAGATACAATGAGCAGTTCTTC. Its translation is CASTWDRYNEQFF.

This chain uses TRBV4-1 with TRBJ1-2, with D hard to call. Germline CDR1 MGHRA, CDR2 YSYEKL. This CDR3 is 13 amino acids long. V dropped 3 bases and J dropped 4 bases, with 9 bases sitting between them. CDR3: CASSQRVGYGYTF. The DNA of the CDR3 is TGCGCCAGCAGCCAGCGGGTCGGCTATGGCTACACCTTC.

This chain connects TRBV7-8 to TRBJ1-5; D uncertain. CDR1 and CDR2 (germline): SGHVS, FQNEAQ. The CDR3 consists of 15 residues. The V and J ends lost 0 bases and 0 bases respectively, with 6 bases between them. CDR3 protein: CASSLAGISNQPQHF. The CDR3 DNA reads TGTGCCAGCAGCTTAGCGGGGATTAGCAATCAGCCCCAGCATTTT.

This clone has a single count. J is TRBJ2-7 and V is TRBV7-9; 10 bases match TRBD2. The germline V gene encodes CDR1 SEHNR and CDR2 FQNEAQ (reference sequence). Trimming removed 5 bases from V and 0 bases from J; junction bases left unmatched: 4. CDR3 length: 15 amino acids. CDR3 nucleotide sequence: TGTGCCAGCAGCCTGACTAGCGGGTCCTCCTACGAGCAGTACTTC. Translation gives CASSLTSGSSYEQYF.

J is TRBJ2-1 and V is TRBV6-5, with D tentatively TRBD1 or TRBD2 (5 bases each). V shed 1 base and J shed 8 bases, with 15 bases lying between them. Germline V gene sequence: CDR1 MNHEY, CDR2 SVGAGI. The CDR3 totals 15 residues. The DNA of the CDR3 is TGTGCCAGCAGTTACTTGGGACGGGGCAACTATGAGCAGTTCTTC. Residues: CASSYLGRGNYEQFF.

This clone was seen more than once but under ten times. CDR3 protein: CASSPDQNQPQHF. The CDR3 DNA sequence: TGTGCCAGCTCACCAGACCAAAATCAGCCCCAGCATTTT. The chain has TRBV18 and TRBJ1-5; D not resolved. This CDR3 region has 13 residues. V lost 2 bases and J lost 4, with 6 bases in between. Germline V gives CDR1 KGHSH, CDR2 LQKENI.

The chain links TRBV30 to TRBJ2-7, with 7 bases lining up with TRBD2. CDR1 is GTSNPN and CDR2 is SVGIG in the germline V gene (reference sequence). The CDR3 contains 16 residues. V was pared by 3 bases and J by 2 bases, with 13 bases of the junction left unmatched. CDR3 amino acids: CAWSPPWQGLTYEQYF. The CDR3 DNA is TGTGCCTGGAGCCCGCCCTGGCAGGGACTAACCTACGAGCAGTACTTC.

J is TRBJ2-4 and V is TRBV28; D unresolved. CDR3 size: 15 residues. V was trimmed by 5 bases and J by 0 bases, leaving 11 bases between them. Germline CDR1 MDHEN, CDR2 SYDVKM. The CDR3 nucleotides read TGTGCCAGCAGTCCCCGCGGAGTAGCCAAAAACATTCAGTACTTC. This translates into CASSPRGVAKNIQYF.

The chain recombines TRBV19 with TRBJ1-3; D is undetermined. The germline V gene has CDR1 LNHDA and CDR2 SQIVND (reference sequence). Trimming removed 3 bases at V and 0 bases at J, with 6 bases between. This CDR3 spans 14 amino acids. DNA of the CDR3: TGTGCCAGTAGTATCGAGGGCTCTGGAAACACCATATATTTT. This gives the protein CASSIEGSGNTIYF. Complete variable domain (other parts from reference TRBV19 and TRBJ1-3): DGGITQSPKYLFRKEGQNVTLSCEQNLNHDAMYWYRQDPGQGLRLIYYSQIVNDFQKGDIAEGYSVSREKKESFPLTVTSAQKNPTAFYLCASSIEGSGNTIYFGEGSWLTVV.

This chain joins TRBV5-1 and TRBJ2-5, with TRBD1 matching 9 bases. The CDR3 is made up of 14 amino acids. V was clipped by 3 bases and J by 5 bases; unmatched bases: 5. The V gene's germline CDR1 is SGHRS and CDR2 YFSETQ. The DNA for the CDR3 is TGCGCCAGCAGCTCCGGGACAGGGAGGGAGACCCAGTACTTC. The encoded protein is CASSSGTGRETQYF.